This is a list of T cell receptor beta chains from one sample in a study of cytomegalovirus exposure and HLA in healthy donors. Only in-frame clones appear in the TCRdb table, and some are missing; sequencing was by immunoSEQ multiplex PCR. The data contain approximately 190,000 clones, roughly 80% of them singletons. Source material: PBMCs. Source of these receptors: a man over 45 in good health and CMV-seronegative. CDR3s include the opening cysteine and the closing phenylalanine or tryptophan. D genes are given only for firm matches. Not every row has a clone size; where given, it reads once, few, many or a size class.

cdr3_nt cdr3_aa j_call d_call clone_size v_call cdr3_length
TGCGCCAGCAGCCCACAGGGAACCGAGACCCAGTACTTC CASSPQGTETQYF TRBJ2-5 - - TRBV5-1 13
TGTGCCAGCAGCGCAGACAGGGGGCAACGGGAGACCCAGTACTTC CASSADRGQRETQYF TRBJ2-5 TRBD1 once TRBV7-9 15
TGTGCCAGCAGCTACAGGCTCTCCGGGGAGCTGTTTTTT CASSYRLSGELFF TRBJ2-2 - - TRBV27 13
TGTGCCACCAGCAGAGCTGAGGGTAATGAAGCTTTCTTT CATSRAEGNEAFF TRBJ1-1 - few TRBV15 13
TGTGCCAGCAGTTACGGCCAGGGGATACAGACCCAGTACTTC CASSYGQGIQTQYF TRBJ2-5 - - TRBV6-5 14
TGTGCCAGCAGTTTACGGGATAATTCACCCCTCCACTTT CASSLRDNSPLHF TRBJ1-6 - - TRBV28 13
TGCGCCAGCAGCTTAGGGGGGCCGGGGGGCACTGAAGCTTTCTTT CASSLGGPGGTEAFF TRBJ1-1 - once TRBV5-1 15
TGTGCCAGCAGCGCCACGACAGGGCCCGTACCCGAAGCTTTCTTT CASSATTGPVPEAFF TRBJ1-1 TRBD1 - TRBV2 15
TGTGCCAGCAGTTACTCGAGACAGTACGGACGCTACACCTTC CASSYSRQYGRYTF TRBJ1-2 - - TRBV6-5 14
TGTGCCAGCAGCTTAGAGGGGGCGAATTCACCCCTCCACTTT CASSLEGANSPLHF TRBJ1-6 TRBD1 - TRBV7-9 14
TGTGCCAGCAGCTGGGGGACAGGGGGTTATAACGAGCAGTACTTC CASSWGTGGYNEQYF TRBJ2-7 TRBD1 - TRBV5-6 15
TGTGCCAGCAGCCTTTTGGGGGGTCCGGTCACTGAAGCTTTCTTT CASSLLGGPVTEAFF TRBJ1-1 - - TRBV7-9 15
TGTGCCAGCAGCTCTCTCTGGACAGGGGGTCGGGAAAAACTGTTTTTT CASSSLWTGGREKLFF TRBJ1-4 TRBD1 few TRBV5-6 16
TGTGCCAGCACCTATTCCCGAAGCACTGAAGCTTTCTTT CASTYSRSTEAFF TRBJ1-1 - - TRBV6-5 13
TGTGCCAGCAGACCGACATACAGTGAAAAACTGTTTTTT CASRPTYSEKLFF TRBJ1-4 - - TRBV6-5 13
TGCGCCAGCAGCCAAACTGGGACAAGTGGAAACACCATATATTTT CASSQTGTSGNTIYF TRBJ1-3 - - TRBV4-1 15
TGTGCCAGTAAAAAACCCGGGACAGGGGATTTGGGGAATCAGCCCCAGCATTTT CASKKPGTGDLGNQPQHF TRBJ1-5 TRBD1 - TRBV19 18
TGTGCTAGTGGTTCACAGGTGAACCATCAGCCCCAGCATTTT CASGSQVNHQPQHF TRBJ1-5 - - TRBV12-5 14
TGTGCCAGCAGCAGTCGGGGACGGAGGGATTCACCCCTCCACTTT CASSSRGRRDSPLHF TRBJ1-6 - - TRBV5-4 15
TGTGCCAGCAGCTCAGCGGGGGGGCCCGGAGATACGCAGTATTTT CASSSAGGPGDTQYF TRBJ2-3 TRBD2 - TRBV9 15
TGTGCCAGCAGTCTCCTCCAGGGCCGATCACCCCTCCACTTT CASSLLQGRSPLHF TRBJ1-6 - - TRBV27 14
TGTGCCAGTCGCGGGGGATGGGGAGAGACCCAGTACTTC CASRGGWGETQYF TRBJ2-5 TRBD2 - TRBV19 13
TGTGCCAGCAGCTTAAGGAGCGGGGGTCTGGATGAGCAGTTCTTC CASSLRSGGLDEQFF TRBJ2-1 TRBD2 once TRBV7-9 15
TGTGCCAGCAGCTCCCCCGGGACAGTGAAAGGCACAGATACGCAGTATTTT CASSSPGTVKGTDTQYF TRBJ2-3 TRBD1 - TRBV11-2 17
TGCGCCAGCAGCCAGGCGACCGGGGGACCTGGGTATTTT CASSQATGGPGYF TRBJ2-3 - - TRBV4-1 13
TGTGCCAGCAGCGAAGGGGGCACGGGGACCCAGTACTTC CASSEGGTGTQYF TRBJ2-5 TRBD1 - TRBV9 13
TGCGCCAGCAGCGGAGGGACAGGGATTAGCGGGGGACGATTCTTC CASSGGTGISGGRFF TRBJ2-1 - - TRBV5-1 15
TGTGCCTGGAGTGTACTTGGGGCTTTTGGGGCCAACGTCCTGACTTTC CAWSVLGAFGANVLTF TRBJ2-6 - - TRBV30 16
TGTGCCTCCGGTCTTAATGAAAAACTGTTTTTT CASGLNEKLFF TRBJ1-4 - many TRBV19 11
TGTGCTAGTGGCCGGGGTCTGGGGGCCGGGACTGAAGCTTTCTTT CASGRGLGAGTEAFF TRBJ1-1 - - TRBV12-5 15
TGTGCCAGCAGTGAGGAGGGGGCCTACGAGCAGTACTTC CASSEEGAYEQYF TRBJ2-7 - - TRBV6-1 13
TGTGCCAGCAGCCCCCCGGGACAGGGCTCTGGAAACACCATATATTTT CASSPPGQGSGNTIYF TRBJ1-3 TRBD1 - TRBV7-8 16
TGCGCCAGCAGCTTAAGCATCGGGACAGGGGGGTCCTACGAGCAGTACTTC CASSLSIGTGGSYEQYF TRBJ2-7 TRBD1 few TRBV5-1 17
TGTGCCAGTAGTATCGAGACAGGGGGCACCGGGGAGCTGTTTTTT CASSIETGGTGELFF TRBJ2-2 TRBD1 - TRBV19 15
TGTGCCAGCAGCGTTTTTCAGGGGATCACCGGGGAGCTGTTTTTT CASSVFQGITGELFF TRBJ2-2 - - TRBV9 15
TGTGCCAGCAGTGAAGTACACTTTAGGGCCGGGGAAAGAAACACCATATATTTT CASSEVHFRAGERNTIYF TRBJ1-3 - - TRBV6-1 18
TGTGCCAGCAGCTTCGGGGTTGAGACCCAGTACTTC CASSFGVETQYF TRBJ2-5 - - TRBV11-3 12
TGTGCCACCTTGGAGTCCGGCACAGATACGCAGTATTTT CATLESGTDTQYF TRBJ2-3 - - TRBV10-3 13
TGTGCCAGCCTGGACGACAGGGGCTACAATGAGCAGTTCTTC CASLDDRGYNEQFF TRBJ2-1 TRBD1 - TRBV19 14
TGTGCCAGCAGCACATATTTCCCTACTAGCGCCTACAATGAGCAGTTCTTC CASSTYFPTSAYNEQFF TRBJ2-1 TRBD2 - TRBV7-8 17
TGTGCCAGCAGCCGCGCCCCCGGGGGGCTAGGCTACACCTTC CASSRAPGGLGYTF TRBJ1-2 - - TRBV7-9 14
TGCGCCAGCAGCCAAGAAAGGGGACAGGCCAGGATGCAGTACTTC CASSQERGQARMQYF TRBJ2-7 TRBD1 - TRBV4-3 15
TGTGCTAGTGGTTTGGTTTTCAGGGGTAATGAAAAACTGTTTTTT CASGLVFRGNEKLFF TRBJ1-4 - - TRBV12-5 15
TGTGCCAGCAGCCCGCTGGAGGGGGGGGACGAGCCGTTCTTC CASSPLEGGDEPFF TRBJ2-1 - - TRBV7-9 14
TGCGCCAGCAGCCCGGGGACAGTCTATGGCTACACCTTC CASSPGTVYGYTF TRBJ1-2 TRBD1 - TRBV5-1 13
TGTGCCAGCTCACCGAGCTCCTACAATGAGCAGTTCTTC CASSPSSYNEQFF TRBJ2-1 - - TRBV18 13
TGTGCCAGCACCGAACAGCACACTGAAGCTTTCTTT CASTEQHTEAFF TRBJ1-1 - - TRBV7-9 12